There are a few counts of the clone carrying this T cell receptor (beta chain). Antigen unknown. These data come from a study of CD8 T cells in ankylosing spondylitis. Making the TCR beta libraries involved quantitative 5'-RACE with molecular barcodes. TCRdb itself ran the 5' RACE reads through MiXCR, one entry per CDR3 protein. The sample yields around 340,000 distinct CDR3 sequences, 20% to 25% seen once. Findings and limits, study-wide: Significantly higher representation of disease-linked clones was reported for matched ankylosing spondylitis synovial fluid. Existing reports had already noted some motif variants in reactive arthritis synovial fluid and blood.

From germline, CDR1 is LGHDT and CDR2 YNNKEL (reference sequence). The CDR3 consists of 15 residues. The junction had 7 bases not matched to a gene; V was cut back by 3 bases and J by 3 bases. The chain combines TRBV3-1 with TRBJ2-5, with TRBD1 matching 7 bases. Sample: blood, either unsorted or a sorted T cell fraction (not recorded which). The sequence derives from a male donor with ankylosing spondylitis or in good health (not recorded which). CDR3 amino acids: CASSQTTGFEETQYF. DNA for the CDR3: TGTGCCAGCAGCCAGACGACAGGGTTTGAAGAGACCCAGTACTTC.